What follows is one T cell receptor beta chain and its context. This record belongs to a study of blood T cell repertoires in COVID-19. TCRdb's copy holds only in-frame clones and misses some; the assay was immunoSEQ multiplex PCR. The table includes 45,000 or so clones, 75% to 90% detected once. Sequencing was carried out using peripheral blood. This receptor was identified in a woman of 80 years or more with active COVID-19.

The chain's CDR3 is CAWSRTPGTGELFF. The CDR3 DNA is TGTGCCTGGAGTCGGACCCCGGGGACCGGGGAGCTGTTTTTT. The J gene is TRBJ2-2, the V gene TRBV30, with TRBD2 as a possible D gene (5 bases). The CDR3 spans 14 residues. Germline V gene sequence: CDR1 GTSNPN, CDR2 SVGIG (reference sequence). Trimming removed 2 bases from V and 5 bases from J, with 12 bases in between.